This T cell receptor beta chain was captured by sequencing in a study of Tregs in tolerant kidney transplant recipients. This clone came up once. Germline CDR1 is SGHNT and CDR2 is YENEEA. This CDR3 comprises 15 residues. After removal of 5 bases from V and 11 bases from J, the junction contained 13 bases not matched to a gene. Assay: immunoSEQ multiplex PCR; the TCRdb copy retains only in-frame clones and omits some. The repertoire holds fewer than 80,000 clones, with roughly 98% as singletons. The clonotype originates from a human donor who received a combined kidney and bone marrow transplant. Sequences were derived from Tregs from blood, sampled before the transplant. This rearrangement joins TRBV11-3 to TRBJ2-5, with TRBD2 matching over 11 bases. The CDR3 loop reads CASSPRLAGGREQYF. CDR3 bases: TGTGCCAGCAGCCCTAGGCTAGCGGGAGGAAGGGAGCAGTACTTC.